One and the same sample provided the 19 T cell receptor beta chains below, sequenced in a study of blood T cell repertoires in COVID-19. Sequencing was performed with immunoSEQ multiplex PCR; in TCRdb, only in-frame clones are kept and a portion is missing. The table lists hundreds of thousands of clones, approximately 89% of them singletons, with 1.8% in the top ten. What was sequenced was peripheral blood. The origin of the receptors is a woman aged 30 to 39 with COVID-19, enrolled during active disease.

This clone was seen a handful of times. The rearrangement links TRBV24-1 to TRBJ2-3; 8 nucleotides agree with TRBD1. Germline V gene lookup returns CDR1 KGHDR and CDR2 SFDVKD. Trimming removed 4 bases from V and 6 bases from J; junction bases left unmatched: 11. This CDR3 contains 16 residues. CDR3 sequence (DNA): TGTGCCACCAGTGACCGAACAGGGGGGAGGTTGGATACGCAGTATTTT. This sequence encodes CATSDRTGGRLDTQYF.

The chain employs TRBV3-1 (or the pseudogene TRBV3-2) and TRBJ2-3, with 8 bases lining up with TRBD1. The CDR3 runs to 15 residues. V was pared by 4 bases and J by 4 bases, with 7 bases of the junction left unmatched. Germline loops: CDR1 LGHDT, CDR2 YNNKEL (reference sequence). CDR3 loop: CASSRGQGAADTQYF. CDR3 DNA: TGTGCCAGCAGCCGTGGACAGGGTGCTGCAGATACGCAGTATTTT.

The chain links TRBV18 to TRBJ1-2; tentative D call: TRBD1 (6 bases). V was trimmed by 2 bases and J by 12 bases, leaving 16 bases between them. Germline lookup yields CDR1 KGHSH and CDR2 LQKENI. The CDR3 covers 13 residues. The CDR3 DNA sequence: TGTGCCAGCTCACCATCCATGGACAGCTTCAACACCTTC. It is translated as CASSPSMDSFNTF.

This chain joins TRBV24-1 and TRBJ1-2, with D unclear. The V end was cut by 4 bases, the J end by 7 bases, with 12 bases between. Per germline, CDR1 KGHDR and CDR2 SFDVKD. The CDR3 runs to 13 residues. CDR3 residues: CATSDYTHGGYTF. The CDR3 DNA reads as TGTGCCACCAGTGACTATACCCATGGTGGCTACACCTTC.

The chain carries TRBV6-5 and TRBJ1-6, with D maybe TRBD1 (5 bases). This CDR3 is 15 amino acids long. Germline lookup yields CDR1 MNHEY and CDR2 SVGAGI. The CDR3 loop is CASGKGGPYNSPLHF. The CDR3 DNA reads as TGTGCTTCAGGGAAGGGAGGCCCCTATAATTCACCCCTCCACTTT.

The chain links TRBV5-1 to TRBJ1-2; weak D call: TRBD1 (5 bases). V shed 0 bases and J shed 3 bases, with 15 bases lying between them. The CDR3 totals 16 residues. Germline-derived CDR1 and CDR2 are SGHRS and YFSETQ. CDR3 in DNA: TGCGCCAGCAGCTTGGCTCAGGGTTATACGGACTATGGCTACACCTTC. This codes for CASSLAQGYTDYGYTF.

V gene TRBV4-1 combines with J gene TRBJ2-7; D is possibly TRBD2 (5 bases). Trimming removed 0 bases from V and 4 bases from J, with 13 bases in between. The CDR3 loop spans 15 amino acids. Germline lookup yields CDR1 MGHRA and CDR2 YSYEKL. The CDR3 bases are TGCGCCAGCAGCCAAGACGAAATGGGGAGTTACGAGCAGTACTTC. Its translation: CASSQDEMGSYEQYF.

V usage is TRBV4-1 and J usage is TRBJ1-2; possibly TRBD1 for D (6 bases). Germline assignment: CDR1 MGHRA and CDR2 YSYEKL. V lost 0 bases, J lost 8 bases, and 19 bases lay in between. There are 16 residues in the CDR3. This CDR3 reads CASSQDPLGNREGYTF. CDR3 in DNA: TGCGCCAGCAGCCAAGATCCGTTGGGGAACAGGGAAGGCTACACCTTC.

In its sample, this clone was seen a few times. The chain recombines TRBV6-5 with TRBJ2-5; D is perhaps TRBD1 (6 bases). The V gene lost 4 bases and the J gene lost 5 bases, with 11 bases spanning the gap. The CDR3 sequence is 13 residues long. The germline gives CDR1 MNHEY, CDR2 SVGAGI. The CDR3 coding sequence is TGTGCCAGCAGTTCCCCAGGGGTCGAGACCCAGTACTTC. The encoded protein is CASSSPGVETQYF.

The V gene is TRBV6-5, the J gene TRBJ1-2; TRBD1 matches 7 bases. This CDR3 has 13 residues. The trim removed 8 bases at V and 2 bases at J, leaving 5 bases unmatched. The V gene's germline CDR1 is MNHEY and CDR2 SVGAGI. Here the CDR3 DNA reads TGTGCCAGCCGGCCGGGACAGAACTATGGCTACACCTTC. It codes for CASRPGQNYGYTF.

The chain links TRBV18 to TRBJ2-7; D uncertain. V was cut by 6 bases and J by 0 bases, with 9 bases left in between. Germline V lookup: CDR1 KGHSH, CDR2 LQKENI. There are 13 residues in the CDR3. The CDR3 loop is CASSLSGSYEQYF. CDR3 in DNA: TGTGCCAGCTCGCTTTCGGGCTCCTACGAGCAGTACTTC.

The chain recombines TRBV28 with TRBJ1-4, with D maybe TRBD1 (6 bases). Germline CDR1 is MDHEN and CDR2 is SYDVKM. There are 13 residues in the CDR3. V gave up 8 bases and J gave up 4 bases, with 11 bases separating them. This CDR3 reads CASRTGINEKLFF. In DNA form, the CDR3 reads TGTGCCAGCCGAACAGGGATTAATGAAAAACTGTTTTTT.

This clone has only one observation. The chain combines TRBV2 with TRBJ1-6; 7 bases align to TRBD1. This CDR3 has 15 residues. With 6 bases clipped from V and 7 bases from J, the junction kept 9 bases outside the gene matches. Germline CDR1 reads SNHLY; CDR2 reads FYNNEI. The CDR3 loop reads CASRGQLSGNSPLHF. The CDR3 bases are TGTGCCAGCAGGGGACAGCTCTCTGGGAATTCACCCCTCCACTTT.

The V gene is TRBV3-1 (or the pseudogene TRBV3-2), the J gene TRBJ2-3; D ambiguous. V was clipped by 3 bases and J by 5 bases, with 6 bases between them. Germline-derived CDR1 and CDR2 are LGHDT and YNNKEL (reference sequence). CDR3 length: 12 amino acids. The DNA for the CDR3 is TGTGCCAGCAGCCACAGTAAAGATACGCAGTATTTT. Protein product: CASSHSKDTQYF.

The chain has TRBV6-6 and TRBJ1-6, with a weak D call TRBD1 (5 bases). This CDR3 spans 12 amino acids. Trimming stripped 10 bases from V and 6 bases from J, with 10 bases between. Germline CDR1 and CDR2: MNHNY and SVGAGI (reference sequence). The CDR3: CATGAPNSPLHF. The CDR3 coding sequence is TGTGCCACTGGGGCTCCTAATTCACCCCTCCACTTT.

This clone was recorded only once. The CDR3 loop is CASSPGGDSPLHF. The CDR3 DNA reads TGTGCCAGCAGCCCGGGGGGGGATTCACCCCTCCACTTT. The chain is built from TRBV5-4 and TRBJ1-6, with a weak D call TRBD1 (5 bases). V was trimmed by 4 bases and J by 8 bases, leaving 10 bases between them. CDR3 length equals 13 residues. Germline V gives CDR1 SGHNT, CDR2 YYREEE (reference sequence).

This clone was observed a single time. CDR3 loop: CASSFGQASHSPLHF. CDR3 DNA: TGTGCCAGCAGTTTTGGACAAGCCTCTCATTCACCCCTCCACTTT. The rearrangement joins TRBV27 to TRBJ1-6, with D possibly being TRBD1 (5 bases). Trimming left V 3 bases short and J 8 bases short, with 14 bases between. This CDR3 comprises 15 residues. Germline V CDR1 and CDR2: MNHEY, SMNVEV (reference sequence).

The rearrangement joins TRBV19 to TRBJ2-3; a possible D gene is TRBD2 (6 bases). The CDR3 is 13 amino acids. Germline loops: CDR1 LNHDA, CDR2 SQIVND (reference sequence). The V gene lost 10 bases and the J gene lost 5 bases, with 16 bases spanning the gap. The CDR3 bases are TGTGCCACCTCGGCGGGGCGGGGAGATACGCAGTATTTT. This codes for CATSAGRGDTQYF.

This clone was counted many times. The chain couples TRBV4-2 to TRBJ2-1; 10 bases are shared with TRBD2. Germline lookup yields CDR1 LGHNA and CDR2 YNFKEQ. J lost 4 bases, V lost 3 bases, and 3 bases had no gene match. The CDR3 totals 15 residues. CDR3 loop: CASSQERGGYNEQFF. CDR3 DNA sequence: TGTGCCAGCAGCCAGGAGCGGGGGGGATACAATGAGCAGTTCTTC.